Listed below are T cell receptor beta chains from one sample, sequenced in a study of T-cell memory formation after mild COVID-19. Each CDR3 protein gets one entry after TCRdb re-called the 5' RACE reads with MiXCR. The repertoire holds 250,000 to 300,000 distinct CDR3 sequences, with more than 15% as singletons. Source material: PBMCs or a T cell subset sorted from them (not recorded which). Receptors were obtained from a young man who had mild COVID-19 (a few samples of this study predate the infection). Cell type and time point are not known. CDR3s include the opening cysteine and the closing phenylalanine or tryptophan. A D gene is named only where the DNA matches it firmly. Clone sizes are given selectively: once, few, many, or a class where the clone is expanded.

J gene,clone size,D gene,V gene,CDR3 protein,CDR3 DNA
TRBJ2-3,few,TRBD1,TRBV24-1,CATKGAKDTQYF,TGTGCCACCAAGGGGGCAAAAGATACGCAGTATTTT
TRBJ2-5,-,-,TRBV7-3,CASSLSSGETQYF,TGTGCCAGCAGCTTAAGTTCGGGAGAGACCCAGTACTTC
TRBJ2-5,-,-,TRBV5-1,CASSLVGAPTEDF,TGCGCCAGCAGCTTGGTAGGGGCCCCCACGGAGGACTTC
TRBJ1-1,many,-,TRBV19,CASSWVANTEAFF,TGTGCCAGTAGTTGGGTGGCGAACACTGAAGCTTTCTTT
TRBJ1-3,-,-,TRBV6-5,CASSYSTQTGNTIYF,TGTGCCAGCAGTTACTCGACGCAGACTGGAAACACCATATATTTT
TRBJ2-5,few,TRBD2,TRBV12-3/TRBV12-4,CASTSARAGGPETQYF,TGTGCCAGCACCTCGGCCCGGGCGGGGGGGCCTGAGACCCAGTACTTC
TRBJ1-1,-,-,TRBV7-2,CASSLQRGGNTEAFF,TGTGCCAGCAGCTTACAGCGGGGCGGGAACACTGAAGCTTTCTTT
TRBJ1-2,-,-,TRBV3-1,CASSQELVGYTF,TGTGCCAGCAGCCAAGAGCTGGTTGGCTACACCTTC
TRBJ1-1,few,-,TRBV7-3,CASRIPGRVDTEAFF,TGTGCCAGCAGGATACCGGGACGGGTGGACACTGAAGCTTTCTTT
TRBJ1-2,few,-,TRBV7-9,CASSPPPAGNYGYTF,TGTGCCAGCAGCCCTCCCCCGGCAGGGAACTATGGCTACACCTTC
TRBJ2-2,few,TRBD1,TRBV29-1,CSVGQGNTGELFF,TGCAGCGTTGGACAGGGGAACACCGGGGAGCTGTTTTTT
TRBJ2-1,-,TRBD2,TRBV7-8,CASSSRSSGGVYEQFF,TGTGCCAGCAGTTCCCGGTCTAGCGGGGGGGTCTATGAGCAGTTCTTC
TRBJ2-7,-,TRBD2,TRBV20-1,CSATTGGEYEQYF,TGCAGTGCTACAACCGGGGGGGAATACGAGCAGTACTTC
TRBJ1-1,many,-,TRBV6-5,CASSYGGGTEAFF,TGTGCCAGCAGTTACGGAGGGGGCACTGAAGCTTTCTTT
TRBJ2-6,many,TRBD1,TRBV11-2,CASSRYRTGAPSGANVLTF,TGTGCCAGCAGCCGCTACAGGACAGGGGCCCCTTCTGGGGCCAACGTCCTGACTTTC
TRBJ1-5,few,-,TRBV4-1,CASSHAPTANQPQHF,TGCGCCAGCAGCCACGCCCCTACTGCCAATCAGCCCCAGCATTTT
TRBJ2-2,many,TRBD1,TRBV11-2,CASSLATGTDLTGELFF,TGTGCCAGCAGCCTCGCCACCGGGACAGATCTTACCGGGGAGCTGTTTTTT
TRBJ2-3,few,TRBD2,TRBV20-1,CSASYSSGGITDTQYF,TGCAGTGCTAGCTATTCCAGCGGGGGAATCACAGATACGCAGTATTTT
TRBJ2-4,few,-,TRBV7-9,CASSSPGAHKNIQYF,TGTGCCAGCAGCAGTCCGGGGGCGCACAAAAACATTCAGTACTTC
TRBJ1-1,few,-,TRBV6-6,CASMVDEFPEAFF,TGTGCCAGCATGGTAGACGAGTTCCCTGAAGCTTTCTTT
TRBJ2-1,-,-,TRBV6-6,CATLQASSYNEQFF,TGTGCCACCCTACAGGCCAGCTCCTACAATGAGCAGTTCTTC
TRBJ2-2,few,TRBD1,TRBV7-7,CASSLALGTGVTGELFF,TGTGCCAGCAGCTTAGCGCTCGGGACAGGGGTCACCGGGGAGCTGTTTTTT
TRBJ1-5,-,-,TRBV7-2,CASSPLVSNQPQHF,TGTGCCAGCAGCCCGTTAGTTAGCAATCAGCCCCAGCATTTT
TRBJ2-7,few,-,TRBV29-1,CSVLTGDSYEQYF,TGCAGCGTTCTGACAGGCGATTCCTACGAGCAGTACTTC
TRBJ1-1,-,-,TRBV7-3,CASSLTGTDNTEAFF,TGTGCCAGCAGCTTAACGGGGACGGATAACACTGAAGCTTTCTTT
TRBJ2-3,-,TRBD2,TRBV6-2/TRBV6-3,CASSPGTSGDTDTQYF,TGTGCCAGCAGTCCAGGGACTAGCGGAGATACAGATACGCAGTATTTT
TRBJ2-7,few,-,TRBV29-1,CSVSETHYYEQYF,TGCAGCGTTTCTGAGACTCATTACTACGAGCAGTACTTC
TRBJ1-4,-,-,TRBV5-1,CASSLSTGGEKLFF,TGCGCCAGCAGCCTATCGACGGGGGGTGAAAAACTGTTTTTT
TRBJ1-2,-,-,TRBV5-4,CASSRGLTGYTF,TGTGCCAGCAGTCGGGGGCTGACTGGCTACACCTTC
TRBJ2-1,-,TRBD2,TRBV29-1,CSDQLAGPGNEQFF,TGCAGCGACCAACTAGCGGGCCCAGGTAATGAGCAGTTCTTC
TRBJ2-6,many,-,TRBV28,CASSLETSGANVLTF,TGTGCCAGCAGTTTAGAAACTTCTGGGGCCAACGTCCTGACTTTC
TRBJ1-2,few,TRBD1,TRBV20-1,CSARGQGTNYGYTF,TGCAGTGCTAGAGGACAGGGCACTAACTATGGCTACACCTTC
TRBJ2-2,-,TRBD1,TRBV4-3,CASSQDRGTGSIGELFF,TGCGCCAGCAGCCAAGATCGTGGGACAGGGAGCATCGGGGAGCTGTTTTTT
TRBJ1-2,-,-,TRBV6-5,CASSYWGYGYTF,TGTGCCAGCAGTTACTGGGGCTATGGCTACACCTTC
TRBJ2-3,-,-,TRBV7-2,CASSSLPGGTDTQYF,TGTGCCAGCAGCTCTCTCCCCGGGGGCACAGATACGCAGTATTTT
TRBJ1-5,-,-,TRBV18,CASSPTEGNQPQHF,TGTGCCAGCTCTCCGACAGAGGGGAATCAGCCCCAGCATTTT
TRBJ2-5,many,TRBD1,TRBV12-3/TRBV12-4,CASSLGQRETQYF,TGTGCCAGCAGTTTGGGACAGCGGGAGACCCAGTACTTC
TRBJ2-3,once,-,TRBV4-1,CASSQETRREDTQYF,TGCGCCAGCAGCCAAGAAACCCGGAGGGAAGATACGCAGTATTTT
TRBJ2-6,-,-,TRBV5-1,CASSFIAGAGSGANVLTF,TGCGCCAGCAGCTTCATCGCCGGAGCGGGCTCTGGGGCCAACGTCCTGACTTTC